A single T cell receptor beta chain is shown here with its context. Antigen: not known. This specimen belongs to a study of radiotherapy plus CTLA-4 blockade in lung cancer. Study conclusions and caveats: Researchers report tumor-derived TCR clones expanding in blood after radiotherapy plus ipilimumab.

CTLA-4 blockade using ipilimumab, together with focal radiation, was received by patients with chemo-refractory metastatic non-small-cell lung cancer. The table came from immunoSEQ multiplex PCR; TCRdb's copy has only in-frame clones and leaves some out. The sample holds 45,000 or so clones, approximately 76% seen once. The CDR3 spans 16 residues. V lost 2 bases to trimming and J lost 4 bases, with 15 bases between them. CDR1 and CDR2 (germline): KGHSH, LQKENI. Sequenced here: peripheral blood, sampled from a patient treated with radiotherapy plus ipilimumab. The TCR sequence derives from a human donor with non-small cell lung cancer who had stable disease on radiotherapy plus ipilimumab. V and J are TRBV18 and TRBJ1-5; no firm D call. CDR3 loop: CASSPMVAGINQPQHF. CDR3 sequence (DNA): TGTGCCAGCTCACCAATGGTGGCGGGTATTAATCAGCCCCAGCATTTT.